A selection of T cell receptor beta chains follows, all from one sample in a study of T cells in Graves' hyperthyroidism and ophthalmopathy. TCRdb fed the multiplex PCR reads into MiXCR, producing one record per CDR3 protein. The repertoire consists of roughly 500,000 distinct CDR3 sequences, with under 25% occurring once and the leading ten covering under 55%. Material: blood. The receptors originated from a woman in her 70s with Graves' ophthalmopathy. Each CDR3 is given with its conserved first and last residue. Each record gives: D gene, J gene, V gene, clone size, CDR3 DNA, CDR3 protein. D genes are given only for firm matches. The size entry is marked missing in some rows and otherwise reads once, few, many or a size class.

D: .
J: TRBJ2-5
V: TRBV15
size: .
DNA: TGTGCCACCAGCAGAATCGACCCCGAGGGTAGGGAGACCCAGTACTTC
CDR3: CATSRIDPEGRETQYF

D: .
J: TRBJ2-3
V: TRBV9
size: .
DNA: TGTGCCAGCAGCCCGCTCCGCGACACAGATACGCAGTATTTT
CDR3: CASSPLRDTDTQYF

D: TRBD2
J: TRBJ2-3
V: TRBV3-1
size: .
DNA: TGTGCCAGCAGCCAGGGGGGGGGTTATCCCCCCACAGATACGCAGTATTTT
CDR3: CASSQGGGYPPTDTQYF

D: .
J: TRBJ2-7
V: TRBV28
size: many
DNA: TGTGCCAGCAGTCTTCTACCCTACGAGCAGTACTTC
CDR3: CASSLLPYEQYF

D: TRBD2
J: TRBJ2-3
V: TRBV9
size: .
DNA: TGTGCCAGCAGCGTAGTGCCTAGCGGGAGGGAAGATACGCAGTATTTT
CDR3: CASSVVPSGREDTQYF

D: .
J: TRBJ1-5
V: TRBV20-1
size: .
DNA: TGCAGTGCTAGGGACCAGTGGAATCAGCCCCAGCATTTT
CDR3: CSARDQWNQPQHF

D: .
J: TRBJ2-7
V: TRBV7-2
size: .
DNA: TGTGCCCCGTGGGTTAGTCCCTACGAGCAGTACTTC
CDR3: CAPWVSPYEQYF

D: TRBD2
J: TRBJ2-5
V: TRBV6-1
size: many
DNA: TGTGCCAGCAGGGAAGCGGGAGGGGGTTCATGGGAGACCCAGTACTTC
CDR3: CASREAGGGSWETQYF

D: .
J: TRBJ2-5
V: TRBV3-1
size: .
DNA: TGTGCCAGCAATCTCGGGGGAGCAGAGACCCAGTACTTC
CDR3: CASNLGGAETQYF

D: .
J: TRBJ1-2
V: TRBV7-9
size: .
DNA: TGTGCCAGCAGCTTAAGTAGGTCCATTGGCTACACCTTC
CDR3: CASSLSRSIGYTF

D: .
J: TRBJ2-7
V: TRBV5-1
size: .
DNA: TGCGCCAGCAGCACGGGGACTCCGAGAGACGAGCAGTACTTC
CDR3: CASSTGTPRDEQYF

D: .
J: TRBJ2-7
V: TRBV11-2
size: many
DNA: TGTGCCAGCAGCCTTAGAGGGACCCTGGTCTACGAGCAGTACTTC
CDR3: CASSLRGTLVYEQYF

D: TRBD2
J: TRBJ2-1
V: TRBV30
size: .
DNA: TGTGCCTGGAGTCGCGGGGGGACTAGCGGGATCAATGAGCAGTTCTTC
CDR3: CAWSRGGTSGINEQFF

D: .
J: TRBJ1-1
V: TRBV6-6
size: .
DNA: TGTGCCAGCAGTTACACGAAGGGGGGGCGCGGTGCTTTCTTT
CDR3: CASSYTKGGRGAFF

D: TRBD1
J: TRBJ1-6
V: TRBV5-6
size: .
DNA: TGTGCCAGCCGGACAGGGTGGAATTCACCCCTCCACTTT
CDR3: CASRTGWNSPLHF

D: .
J: TRBJ1-5
V: TRBV6-8
size: few
DNA: TGTGCCAGCAGTTACTCGTCGGGGGGCTGGGGTCAGCCCCAGCATTTT
CDR3: CASSYSSGGWGQPQHF

D: TRBD2
J: TRBJ2-2
V: TRBV6-1
size: few
DNA: TGTGCCAGCAGCCTACTAGCGGGAGTGGCTGGGGAGCTGTTTTTT
CDR3: CASSLLAGVAGELFF

D: TRBD1
J: TRBJ1-5
V: TRBV5-8
size: once
DNA: TGTGCCAGCAGCTACCCACTCGGGACAGTCTACAATAGCAATCAGCCCCAGCATTTT
CDR3: CASSYPLGTVYNSNQPQHF

D: TRBD1
J: TRBJ1-2
V: TRBV30
size: few
DNA: TGTGCCTGGAGTACGGGAGCAGGGGGCGGCTATGGCTACACCTTC
CDR3: CAWSTGAGGGYGYTF

D: .
J: TRBJ1-2
V: TRBV2
size: .
DNA: TGTGCCAGCACGGGGGAAGACTATGGCTACACCTTC
CDR3: CASTGEDYGYTF

D: .
J: TRBJ2-3
V: TRBV12-3/TRBV12-4
size: many
DNA: TGTGCCAGCACCCCCGGGACCGCAGATACGCAGTATTTT
CDR3: CASTPGTADTQYF

D: .
J: TRBJ2-3
V: TRBV10-3
size: .
DNA: TGTGCCATCAGTGATTTGGCTAACACAGATACGCAGTATTTT
CDR3: CAISDLANTDTQYF

D: .
J: TRBJ2-1
V: TRBV10-3
size: .
DNA: TGTGCCATCAGTGATCAGGGAGGTACCCGAGGGCATGAGCAGTTCTTC
CDR3: CAISDQGGTRGHEQFF

D: .
J: TRBJ2-1
V: TRBV24-1
size: once
DNA: TGTGCCACCAGTGATTTGCTCGGGTTCCTCAATGAGCAGTTCTTC
CDR3: CATSDLLGFLNEQFF

D: TRBD2
J: TRBJ2-3
V: TRBV7-8
size: many
DNA: TGTGCCAGCAGCATGCCAGCGGGAGTGGGTGCCACAGATACGCAGTATTTT
CDR3: CASSMPAGVGATDTQYF

D: TRBD1
J: TRBJ1-1
V: TRBV2
size: many
DNA: TGTGCCAGCAGTGCTGCAGGGGGCTGGACTGAAGCTTTCTTT
CDR3: CASSAAGGWTEAFF

D: .
J: TRBJ2-3
V: TRBV12-3/TRBV12-4
size: many
DNA: TGTGCCAGCAGTTTTCAACGGATCGATACGCAGTATTTT
CDR3: CASSFQRIDTQYF

D: .
J: TRBJ2-2
V: TRBV7-3
size: .
DNA: TGTGCCAGCAGCCCCGCAGCTGCCACCGGGGAGCTGTTTTTT
CDR3: CASSPAAATGELFF

D: TRBD2
J: TRBJ2-3
V: TRBV29-1
size: .
DNA: TGCAGCGTAGAGACTAGCGCTGCAGATACGCAGTATTTT
CDR3: CSVETSAADTQYF

D: .
J: TRBJ2-5
V: TRBV7-8
size: few
DNA: TGTGCCAGCAGCTTAGGGACATCGAAAGAGACCCAGTACTTC
CDR3: CASSLGTSKETQYF

D: .
J: TRBJ2-7
V: TRBV28
size: few
DNA: TGTGCCAGCAGTTTAATTGAGGGCGACTACGAGCAGTACTTC
CDR3: CASSLIEGDYEQYF